A selection of T cell receptor beta chains follows, all from one sample in a study of long-term antiretroviral therapy in people with HIV. Assay: immunoSEQ multiplex PCR; the TCRdb copy retains only in-frame clones and omits some. The table includes approximately 22,000 clones, 85% to 90% detected once. Sequencing used unsorted PBMCs, obtained 1.3 years after starting antiretroviral therapy. The receptors stem from a man aged 55 to 70 with HIV. CDR3s include the opening cysteine and the closing phenylalanine or tryptophan. D genes are given only for firm matches. The size field is filled for only some rows; it gives once, few, many or a size class.

CASSLLTGNTGELFF	TGCGCCAGCAGCTTGTTAACAGGGAACACCGGGGAGCTGTTTTTT	TRBJ2-2	NA	TRBV5-1	15	NA
CASSPGAPDTQYF	TGTGCCAGCAGCCCGGGGGCACCAGATACGCAGTATTTT	TRBJ2-3	NA	TRBV9	13	NA
CASSLGTFGETQYF	TGCGCCAGCAGCTTGGGGACATTCGGGGAGACCCAGTACTTC	TRBJ2-5	NA	TRBV5-1	14	NA
CASSLPDRAFYNEQFF	TGCGCCAGCAGCTTGCCAGACAGGGCTTTCTACAATGAGCAGTTCTTC	TRBJ2-1	NA	TRBV5-1	16	TRBD1
CASSQDPRGFANQPQHF	TGCGCCAGCAGCCAAGATCCACGGGGCTTCGCTAATCAGCCCCAGCATTTT	TRBJ1-5	few	TRBV4-3	17	NA
CAWTGDYNTGELFF	TGTGCCTGGACCGGGGATTATAACACCGGGGAGCTGTTTTTT	TRBJ2-2	once	TRBV30	14	NA
CASSFGTSVEETQYF	TGTGCCAGCAGCTTCGGGACTAGCGTTGAAGAGACCCAGTACTTC	TRBJ2-5	NA	TRBV5-6	15	TRBD2
CASSLSLAGDGRQDTQYF	TGTGCCAGCAGCTTGTCCCTAGCGGGGGACGGCCGTCAAGATACGCAGTATTTT	TRBJ2-3	NA	TRBV5-4	18	TRBD2
CASSLAGQGRSPLHF	TGCGCCAGCAGCTTGGCCGGGCAGGGTCGGTCACCCCTCCACTTT	TRBJ1-6	NA	TRBV5-1	15	NA
CASSERTREETQYF	TGTGCCAGCAGTGAAAGGACTAGGGAAGAGACCCAGTACTTC	TRBJ2-5	NA	TRBV6-1	14	TRBD2
CASSKTGGITEAFF	TGTGCCAGCAGCAAGACAGGGGGCATCACTGAAGCTTTCTTT	TRBJ1-1	NA	TRBV6-4	14	TRBD1
CASSFEQGTGQFF	TGTGCCAGCAGCTTCGAGCAGGGGACGGGGCAGTTCTTC	TRBJ2-1	NA	TRBV7-9	13	NA
CASSGGIANTEAFF	TGTGCCAGCAGCGGAGGTATTGCGAACACTGAAGCTTTCTTT	TRBJ1-1	NA	TRBV5-4	14	NA
CASSLAEGNSPLHF	TGCGCCAGCAGCTTGGCAGAAGGGAATTCACCCCTCCACTTT	TRBJ1-6	NA	TRBV5-1	14	NA
CAISGTKGAAGNEQFF	TGTGCCATCAGTGGGACTAAAGGGGCCGCGGGCAATGAGCAGTTCTTC	TRBJ2-1	NA	TRBV10-3	16	NA
CASSLPSPQNIQYF	TGTGCCAGCAGCTTGCCTAGCCCCCAAAACATTCAGTACTTC	TRBJ2-4	NA	TRBV5-6	14	NA
CSVEDRPQYGYTF	TGCAGCGTTGAAGACAGGCCCCAGTATGGCTACACCTTC	TRBJ1-2	NA	TRBV29-1	13	NA
CASSTGTGTFLYGYTF	TGTGCCAGCAGCACCGGGACAGGGACCTTCCTCTATGGCTACACCTTC	TRBJ1-2	NA	TRBV25-1	16	TRBD1
CASGGELKSQPQHF	TGCGCCAGCGGAGGAGAACTCAAGTCGCAGCCCCAGCATTTT	TRBJ1-5	few	TRBV10-1	14	NA
CATTGTSVDEQFF	TGTGCCACCACCGGGACTAGCGTGGATGAGCAGTTCTTC	TRBJ2-1	NA	TRBV6-1	13	TRBD2
CASSRRYRDAYEQYF	TGTGCCAGTAGTAGGCGATACAGGGACGCCTACGAGCAGTACTTC	TRBJ2-7	NA	TRBV19	15	NA
CASTTVLAASSYEQYF	TGTGCCAGCACCACTGTACTAGCGGCTAGCTCCTACGAGCAGTACTTC	TRBJ2-7	NA	TRBV6-6	16	TRBD2
CASSLGTGGYGYTF	TGTGCCAGCAGTTTAGGGACAGGCGGCTATGGCTACACCTTC	TRBJ1-2	NA	TRBV28	14	TRBD1
CASSYSPGAIEQYF	TGTGCCAGCAGTTACTCGCCGGGGGCGATCGAGCAGTACTTC	TRBJ2-7	NA	TRBV6-5	14	NA